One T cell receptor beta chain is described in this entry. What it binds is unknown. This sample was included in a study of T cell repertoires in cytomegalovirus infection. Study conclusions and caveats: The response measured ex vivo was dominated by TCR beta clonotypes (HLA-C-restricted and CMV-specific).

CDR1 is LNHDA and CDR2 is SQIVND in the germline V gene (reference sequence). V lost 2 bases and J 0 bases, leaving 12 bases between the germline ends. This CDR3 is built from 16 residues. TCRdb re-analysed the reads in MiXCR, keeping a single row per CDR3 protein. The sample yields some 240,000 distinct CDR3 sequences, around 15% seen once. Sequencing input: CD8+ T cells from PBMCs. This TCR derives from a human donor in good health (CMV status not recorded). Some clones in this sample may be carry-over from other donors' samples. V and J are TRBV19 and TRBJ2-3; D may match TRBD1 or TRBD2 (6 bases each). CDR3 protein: CASSIIGGHSTDTQYF. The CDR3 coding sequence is TGTGCCAGTAGTATAATAGGGGGGCACAGCACAGATACGCAGTATTTT.